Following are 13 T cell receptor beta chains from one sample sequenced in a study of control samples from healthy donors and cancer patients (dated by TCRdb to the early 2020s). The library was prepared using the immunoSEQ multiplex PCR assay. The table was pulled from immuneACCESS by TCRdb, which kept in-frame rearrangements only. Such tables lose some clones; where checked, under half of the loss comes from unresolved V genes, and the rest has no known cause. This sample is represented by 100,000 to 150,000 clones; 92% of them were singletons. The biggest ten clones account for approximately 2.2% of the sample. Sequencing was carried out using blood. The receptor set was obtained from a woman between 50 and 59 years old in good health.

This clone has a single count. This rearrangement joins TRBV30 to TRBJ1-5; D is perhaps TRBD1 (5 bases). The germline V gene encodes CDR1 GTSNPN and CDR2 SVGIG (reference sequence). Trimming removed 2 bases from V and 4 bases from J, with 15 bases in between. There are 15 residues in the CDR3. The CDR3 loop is CAWSTSVWGNQPQHF. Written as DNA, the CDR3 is TGTGCCTGGAGTACATCAGTCTGGGGGAATCAGCCCCAGCATTTT.

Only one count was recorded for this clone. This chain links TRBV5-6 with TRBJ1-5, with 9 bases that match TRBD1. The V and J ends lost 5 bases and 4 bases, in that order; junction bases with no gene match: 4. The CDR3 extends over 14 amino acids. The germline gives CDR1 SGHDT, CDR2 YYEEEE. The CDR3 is CASRRQGGNQPQHF. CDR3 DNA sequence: TGTGCCAGCAGACGACAGGGGGGAAATCAGCCCCAGCATTTT.

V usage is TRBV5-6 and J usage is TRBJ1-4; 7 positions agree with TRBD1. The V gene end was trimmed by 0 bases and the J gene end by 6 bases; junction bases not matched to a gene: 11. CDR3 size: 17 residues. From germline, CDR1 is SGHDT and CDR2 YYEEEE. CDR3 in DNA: TGTGCCAGCAGCTTGGATTCCAAGGGACAGCCCCATGAAAAACTGTTTTTT. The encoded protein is CASSLDSKGQPHEKLFF.

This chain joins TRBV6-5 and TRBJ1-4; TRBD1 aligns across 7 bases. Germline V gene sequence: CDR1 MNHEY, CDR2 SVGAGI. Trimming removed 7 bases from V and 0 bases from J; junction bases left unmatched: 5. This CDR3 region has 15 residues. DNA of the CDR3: TGTGCCAGCACAACAGGGGCCGCAACTAATGAAAAACTGTTTTTT. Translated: CASTTGAATNEKLFF.

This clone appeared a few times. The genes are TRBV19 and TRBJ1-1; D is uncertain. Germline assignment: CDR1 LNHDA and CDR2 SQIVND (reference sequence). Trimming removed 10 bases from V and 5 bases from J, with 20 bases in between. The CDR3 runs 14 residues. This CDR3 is CATRNGIGGTEAFF. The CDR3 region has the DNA TGTGCCACTCGAAATGGGATCGGAGGGACTGAAGCTTTCTTT.

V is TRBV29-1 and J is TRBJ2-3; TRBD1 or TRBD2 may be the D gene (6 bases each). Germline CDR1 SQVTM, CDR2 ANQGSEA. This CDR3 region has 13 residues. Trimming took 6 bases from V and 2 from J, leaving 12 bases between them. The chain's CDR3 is CSVRDTNTDTQYF. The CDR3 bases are TGCAGCGTGCGGGACACTAACACAGATACGCAGTATTTT.

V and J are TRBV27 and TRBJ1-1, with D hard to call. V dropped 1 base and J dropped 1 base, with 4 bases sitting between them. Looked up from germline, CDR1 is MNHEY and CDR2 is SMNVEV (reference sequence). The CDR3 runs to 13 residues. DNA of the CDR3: TGTGCCAGCAGTTTATATGGGAACACTGAAGCTTTCTTT. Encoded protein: CASSLYGNTEAFF.

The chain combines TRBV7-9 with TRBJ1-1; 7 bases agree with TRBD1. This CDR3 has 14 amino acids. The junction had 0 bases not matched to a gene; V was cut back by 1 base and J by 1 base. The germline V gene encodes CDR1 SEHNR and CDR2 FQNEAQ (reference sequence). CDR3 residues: CASSLGDRNTEAFF. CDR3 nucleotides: TGTGCCAGCAGCTTAGGGGACAGGAACACTGAAGCTTTCTTT.

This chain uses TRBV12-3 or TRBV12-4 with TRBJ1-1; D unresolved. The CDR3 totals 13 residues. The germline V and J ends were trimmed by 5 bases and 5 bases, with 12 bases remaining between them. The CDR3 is CASSPSVGTEAFF. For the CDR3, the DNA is TGTGCCAGCAGTCCCTCAGTGGGGACTGAAGCTTTCTTT.

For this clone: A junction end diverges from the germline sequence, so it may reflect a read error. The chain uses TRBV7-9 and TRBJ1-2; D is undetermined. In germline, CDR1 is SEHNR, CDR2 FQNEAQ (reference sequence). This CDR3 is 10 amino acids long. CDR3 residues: CASSQSRVTF. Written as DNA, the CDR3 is TGTGCCAGCAGCCAATCTCGTGTGACATTC.

This CDR3 is CASSWAGGYTF. The CDR3 region has the DNA TGTGCCAGCAGTTGGGCCGGGGGCTACACCTTC. The chain joins TRBV28 to TRBJ1-2; D not resolved. The CDR3 loop spans 11 amino acids. Germline values: CDR1 MDHEN, CDR2 SYDVKM. V was clipped by 4 bases and J by 8 bases, with 8 bases between them.

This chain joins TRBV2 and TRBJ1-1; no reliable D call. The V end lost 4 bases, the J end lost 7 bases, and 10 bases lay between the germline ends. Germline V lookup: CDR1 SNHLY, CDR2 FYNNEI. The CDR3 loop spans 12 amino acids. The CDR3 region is CASSVGGNEAFF. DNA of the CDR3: TGTGCCAGCAGTGTAGGAGGTAATGAAGCTTTCTTT.

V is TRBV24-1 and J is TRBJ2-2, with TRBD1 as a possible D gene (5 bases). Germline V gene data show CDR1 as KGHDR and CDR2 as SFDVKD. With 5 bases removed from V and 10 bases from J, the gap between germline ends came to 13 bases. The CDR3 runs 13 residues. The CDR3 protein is CATSALGREELFF. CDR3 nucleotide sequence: TGTGCCACCAGTGCCCTCGGCAGGGAGGAGCTGTTTTTT.